What follows are 5 T cell receptor beta chains derived from one specimen sequenced in a study of blood T cell repertoires in COVID-19. Sequenced by immunoSEQ multiplex PCR; TCRdb stores in-frame clones only, minus some. The sample lists 150,000 to 200,000 clones, 65% to 85% occurring once. The sample was peripheral blood. Source of these receptors: a man in his fifties or sixties with active or convalescent COVID-19.

This chain connects TRBV11-2 to TRBJ2-1; 11 nucleotides match TRBD2. The trim removed 6 bases at V and 2 bases at J, leaving 9 bases unmatched. The CDR3 spans 17 residues. Germline lookup yields CDR1 SGHAT and CDR2 FQNNGV. This CDR3 reads CASSLRLLAGAYNEQFF. The DNA of the CDR3 is TGTGCCAGCAGTCTTCGGTTACTAGCGGGGGCCTACAATGAGCAGTTCTTC.

The V and J genes are TRBV9 and TRBJ2-2; 7 positions match TRBD1. This CDR3 is 16 amino acids long. CDR1 is SGDLS, CDR2 YYNGEE, per germline. V lost 3 bases and J lost 7; bases outside the gene matches: 12. The CDR3: CASSARGGTRGGELFF. CDR3 nucleotide sequence: TGTGCCAGCAGCGCCAGAGGGGGCACCAGGGGCGGGGAGCTGTTTTTT.

The genes are TRBV7-8 and TRBJ1-2; tentatively, D is TRBD1 (5 bases). The CDR3 totals 12 residues. Germline assignment: CDR1 SGHVS and CDR2 FQNEAQ. Trimming shortened V by 5 bases and J by 5 bases, and 9 bases separated the two germline ends. CDR3 DNA sequence: TGTGCCAGCAGCAGTCAGGGTTATGGCTACACCTTC. It is translated as CASSSQGYGYTF.

The chain couples TRBV28 to TRBJ1-2; D remains unclear. Deletions cut 7 bases from V and 0 bases from J, with 12 bases between. Germline V gene lookup returns CDR1 MDHEN and CDR2 SYDVKM. This CDR3 has 14 residues. CDR3 coding DNA: TGTGCCAGCAACACACAGCTTCCTAACTATGGCTACACCTTC. Protein: CASNTQLPNYGYTF.

In this sample, this clone turned up a few times. The chain links TRBV7-5 to TRBJ1-5; the listed D gene, TRBD1, was not tested against the DNA. TRBV7-5 is a pseudogene. The CDR3 contains 17 residues. In DNA, the CDR3 is TGTGCCAGAAGCCCCCGTTTTCCCGAGGGGGTCAATCAGCCCCAGCATTTT. The encoded protein is CARSPRFPEGVNQPQHF.